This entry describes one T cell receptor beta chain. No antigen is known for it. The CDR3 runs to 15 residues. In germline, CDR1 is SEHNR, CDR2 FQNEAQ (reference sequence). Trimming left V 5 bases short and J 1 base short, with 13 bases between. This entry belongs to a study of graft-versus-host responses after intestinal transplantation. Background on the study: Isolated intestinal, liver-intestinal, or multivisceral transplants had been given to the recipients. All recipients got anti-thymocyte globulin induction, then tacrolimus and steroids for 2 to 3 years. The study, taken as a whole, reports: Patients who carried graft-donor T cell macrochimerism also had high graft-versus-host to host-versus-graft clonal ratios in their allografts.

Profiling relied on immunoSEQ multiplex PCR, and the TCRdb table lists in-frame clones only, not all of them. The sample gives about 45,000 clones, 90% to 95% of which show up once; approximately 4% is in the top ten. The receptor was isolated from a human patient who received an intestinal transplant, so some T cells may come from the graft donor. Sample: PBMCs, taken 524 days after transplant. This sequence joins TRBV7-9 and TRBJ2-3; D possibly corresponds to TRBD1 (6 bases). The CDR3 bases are TGTGCCAGCAGCGATAGTGGACAGCGCACAGATACGCAGTATTTT. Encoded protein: CASSDSGQRTDTQYF.